The 27 T cell receptor beta chains below all came from one sample that was sequenced in a study of post-analysis software for immune sequencing data (dated by TCRdb to about 2015). What the research found in general, with its limitations: Significantly higher frequencies in patients than in controls were found for five or six TRBV segments, including TRBV5-6, TRBV5-1 and TRBV20-1.

Libraries were made using PCR. The sequencer listed for this sample is Illumina HiSeq 2500. Unique molecular identifiers were incorporated into TCR beta cDNA libraries to reduce PCR and sequencing biases. The public reads were quality trimmed at Q25 with fastp and then assembled into clones with MiXCR by TCRdb, keeping productive beta chains. Rows merge per CDR3 protein into single entries with the most common DNA and genes. The sample contains some 690,000 distinct CDR3 sequences, roughly 29% of them found a single time. The biggest ten clones account for more than 0.55% of the sample. Their antigens remain unidentified. The material sequenced was blood. These receptors all come from a girl aged 10 to 17 with multiple sclerosis.

The rearrangement links TRBV12-3 or TRBV12-4 to TRBJ1-2; no firm D call. The CDR3 covers 13 residues. Trimming cost V 7 bases and J 7 bases, with 16 bases left between them. The CDR3 nucleotides read TGTGCCAGCACTCCCAGTCGCGGTTTTGGCTACACCTTC. Its protein product is CASTPSRGFGYTF.

V and J are TRBV7-8 and TRBJ1-2; possible D gene TRBD1, 6 bases. The CDR3 runs 16 residues. The germline CDR1 and CDR2 sequences are SGHVS and FQNEAQ. Trimming took 5 bases from V and 6 from J, leaving 22 bases between them. The CDR3 DNA reads as TGTGCCAGCAGCGCCCCCAGGACAGTGGGTAGGGATGGCTACACCTTC. Amino acids: CASSAPRTVGRDGYTF. The entire variable domain, with the rest obtained from reference TRBV7-8 and TRBJ1-2, is as follows: GAGVSQSPRYKVAKRGQDVALRCDPISGHVSLFWYQQALGQGPEFLTYFQNEAQLDKSGLPSDRFFAERPEGSVSTLKIQRTQQEDSAVYLCASSAPRTVGRDGYTFGSGTRLTVV.

This clonotype was detected only a few times. This chain connects TRBV20-1 to TRBJ1-2; D uncertain. V was shortened by 0 bases and J by 5 bases, with 10 bases between the two germline ends. Germline CDR1 is DFQATT and CDR2 is SNEGSKA (reference sequence). The CDR3 runs 13 residues. The CDR3 DNA reads as TGCAGTGCTAGAGATCTCGCCACATATGGCTACACCTTC. Amino acid sequence: CSARDLATYGYTF.

This clonotype was counted only a few times. This chain uses TRBV7-2 with TRBJ2-1, with D perhaps matching TRBD2 (5 bases). CDR3 length: 17 residues. Germline-derived CDR1 and CDR2 are SGHTA and FQGNSA. Deletions cut 6 bases from V and 3 bases from J, with 21 bases between. Here the CDR3 reads CASRVVSGSPLYNEQFF. For the CDR3, the DNA is TGTGCCAGCAGGGTAGTCAGTGGGAGTCCGCTCTACAATGAGCAGTTCTTC.

V is TRBV5-1 and J is TRBJ2-1; 8 bases are shared with TRBD1. The CDR3 is made up of 15 amino acids. The V and J ends lost 7 bases and 6 bases, in that order; junction bases with no gene match: 12. CDR1 is SGHRS, CDR2 YFSETQ, per germline. The CDR3 spells CASYNAGGISNEQFF. DNA for the CDR3: TGCGCCAGCTACAATGCAGGGGGCATATCCAATGAGCAGTTCTTC.

The chain uses TRBV29-1 and TRBJ2-6; D not certain. The V end lost 7 bases, the J end lost 0 bases, and 10 bases lay between the germline ends. Germline V gene lookup returns CDR1 SQVTM and CDR2 ANQGSEA. There are 14 residues in the CDR3. The CDR3 loop is CSAIGPSGANVLTF. As DNA, the CDR3 is TGCAGCGCCATTGGGCCCTCTGGGGCCAACGTCCTGACTTTC.

At least ten counts were recorded for this clonotype. The chain employs TRBV28 and TRBJ2-6; unclear D gene. The CDR3 extends over 15 amino acids. Trimming pared 2 bases from V and 0 bases from J, leaving 5 bases between. Per germline, CDR1 MDHEN and CDR2 SYDVKM. This CDR3 is CASSLRFSGANVLTF. The DNA for the CDR3 is TGTGCCAGCAGTTTACGGTTCTCTGGGGCCAACGTCCTGACTTTC.

The chain has TRBV3-1 and TRBJ2-5; 7 nucleotides align to TRBD2. V shed 0 bases, J shed 10 bases, and the junction held 2 bases outside the gene matches. Germline CDR1 is LGHDT and CDR2 is YNNKEL (reference sequence). The CDR3 runs 12 residues. Written as DNA, the CDR3 is TGTGCCAGCAGCCAAGATAGCGGGCGCCAGTACTTC. Amino acids: CASSQDSGRQYF.

Points on this clonotype: Here the CDR3 omits its conserved ending phenylalanine or tryptophan, so a read error is the likely source. The chain has TRBV12-3 or TRBV12-4 and TRBJ2-7, with D hard to call. Trimming stripped 4 bases from V and 3 bases from J, with 4 bases between. The CDR3 spans 11 residues. The CDR3 region is CASSSLYEQYL. The CDR3 region has the DNA TGTGCCAGCAGTTCCCTCTACGAGCAGTACTTA.

The J gene is TRBJ2-3, the V gene TRBV29-1; tentative D call: TRBD2 (5 bases). Germline lookup yields CDR1 SQVTM and CDR2 ANQGSEA. The germline V and J ends were trimmed by 2 bases and 5 bases, with 14 bases remaining between them. The CDR3 length is 14 residues. The CDR3 loop is CSVERGNGEDTQYF. CDR3 nucleotide sequence: TGCAGCGTTGAACGGGGAAATGGTGAAGATACGCAGTATTTT.

J is TRBJ2-1 and V is TRBV10-3; 7 bases align to TRBD2. V lost 2 bases, J lost 4 bases, and 2 bases stayed unmatched. This CDR3 has 14 amino acids. CDR1 is ENHRY, CDR2 SYGVKD, per germline. The CDR3 nucleotides are TGTGCCATCAGTGAGGCGGGGGTTTACAATGAGCAGTTCTTC. It specifies CAISEAGVYNEQFF.

Worth noting for this clonotype: At one boundary the junction diverges from the germline segment, which might be a read error. The rearrangement links TRBV7-2 to TRBJ2-7; D gene unclear. The CDR3 loop spans 14 amino acids. CDR1 SGHTA and CDR2 FQGNSA come from the germline V gene. DNA for the CDR3: TGTGCCAGCAGCCGTATAAGAAGCTCCTACGAGAAGTACTTC. Its protein is CASSRIRSSYEKYF.

The chain recombines TRBV14 with TRBJ2-1, with TRBD2 identical over 7 bases. The CDR3 has 17 residues. Germline loops: CDR1 SGHDN, CDR2 FVKESK. Trimming removed 3 bases from V and 0 bases from J; junction bases left unmatched: 8. The CDR3 protein is CASSQLAGPSSYNEQFF. CDR3 DNA: TGTGCCAGCAGCCAGTTAGCGGGTCCTAGCTCCTACAATGAGCAGTTCTTC.

This clonotype was counted only a few times. The chain joins TRBV10-3 to TRBJ1-4, with a possible D match to TRBD1 (6 bases). Germline V gives CDR1 ENHRY, CDR2 SYGVKD. V was pared by 4 bases and J by 8 bases, with 8 bases between. The CDR3 sequence is 12 residues long. CDR3 sequence reads: CAISGQGEKLFF. CDR3 DNA: TGTGCCATCAGTGGGCAGGGGGAAAAACTGTTTTTT.

The sample holds many counts of this clonotype. The V and J genes are TRBV7-2 and TRBJ2-7; 9 bases are a match to TRBD2. This CDR3 contains 15 residues. Germline trimming cut 7 bases from V and 2 bases from J; bases unmatched to any gene: 9. Germline loops: CDR1 SGHTA, CDR2 FQGNSA. CDR3 sequence: CASTSGGRGAYEQYF. The CDR3 DNA sequence: TGTGCCAGCACCTCCGGCGGGAGGGGCGCCTACGAGCAGTACTTC.

This clonotype showed up just a few times. J is TRBJ2-5 and V is TRBV20-1, with D possibly being TRBD1 (6 bases). V was clipped by 5 bases and J by 6 bases, with 16 bases between them. The CDR3 loop spans 13 amino acids. Germline V gives CDR1 DFQATT, CDR2 SNEGSKA (reference sequence). CDR3 DNA sequence: TGCAGTGCTGAACACAGGGTTCGAAAGACCCAGTACTTC. This gives the protein CSAEHRVRKTQYF.

The V and J genes are TRBV5-1 and TRBJ1-1; 9 positions agree with TRBD1. CDR1 is SGHRS and CDR2 is YFSETQ in the germline V gene. The V and J ends lost 4 bases and 1 base, in that order; junction bases with no gene match: 5. The CDR3 length is 15 residues. CDR3 bases: TGCGCCAGCAGCGCCGGGGACAGGGAGAACACTGAAGCTTTCTTT. This codes for CASSAGDRENTEAFF.

The chain recombines TRBV20-1 with TRBJ2-1, with D possibly TRBD2 on 6 matching bases. Trimming left V 0 bases short and J 7 bases short, with 22 bases between. CDR1 DFQATT and CDR2 SNEGSKA come from the germline V gene (reference sequence). The CDR3 runs to 17 residues. The CDR3: CSARDYKRPGGRNEQFF. The CDR3 DNA follows: TGCAGTGCTAGAGATTACAAGCGGCCCGGAGGGAGGAATGAGCAGTTCTTC.

The chain is built from TRBV20-1 and TRBJ2-1, with 8 nucleotides matching TRBD2. The J call may be incorrect, as the DNA end agrees better with TRBJ2-7. The CDR3 is 16 amino acids. Germline V gives CDR1 DFQATT, CDR2 SNEGSKA (reference sequence). Written as DNA, the CDR3 is TGCAGTGCTAGAGCGAGGCTAGCGGGTTCCTACAATGAGCAGTACTTC. Translation: CSARARLAGSYNEQYF.

This clonotype has at least ten counts. This chain uses TRBV4-3 with TRBJ2-1, with 8 bases matching TRBD2. V lost 0 bases, J lost 8 bases, and 18 bases stayed unmatched. The CDR3 loop spans 19 amino acids. Germline CDR1 is LGHNA and CDR2 is YSLEER. In DNA, the CDR3 is TGCGCCAGCAGCCAAGATATGGCGCCCAGCGGGAGTCACGTGGATGAGCAGTTCTTC. Translation gives CASSQDMAPSGSHVDEQFF.

V gene TRBV27 combines with J gene TRBJ2-7; TRBD1 agrees at 7 bases. The CDR3 is 15 residues long. In germline, CDR1 is MNHEY, CDR2 SMNVEV (reference sequence). V gave up 4 bases and J gave up 7 bases; unmatched junction bases: 13. This CDR3 reads CASSWGRGIVGEQYF. CDR3 sequence (DNA): TGTGCCAGCAGTTGGGGCAGGGGGATTGTCGGTGAGCAGTACTTC.

The table lists this clonotype with a few counts. This sequence joins TRBV11-2 and TRBJ2-5; TRBD2 is a possible D gene (6 bases). The J call may be mistaken, given a closer DNA end match to TRBJ2-7. From germline, CDR1 is SGHAT and CDR2 FQNNGV. The CDR3 totals 14 residues. CDR3 sequence reads: CASANHRGYYEQYF. As DNA, the CDR3 is TGTGCCAGCGCAAACCACCGGGGGTACTACGAGCAGTACTTC.

This clonotype was seen many times. The V and J genes are TRBV29-1 and TRBJ2-1; 15 bases agree with TRBD2. CDR3 length equals 12 residues. Germline V CDR1 and CDR2: SQVTM, ANQGSEA. With 7 bases clipped from V and 10 bases from J, the junction kept 2 bases outside the gene matches. In DNA form, the CDR3 reads TGCAGCGCGGGACTAGCGGGGGGCGAGCAGTTCTTC. Its translation: CSAGLAGGEQFF.

This clonotype was picked up a small number of times. J is TRBJ2-5 and V is TRBV10-3; D unclear. Trimming took 4 bases from V and 2 from J, leaving 11 bases between them. The CDR3 is made up of 14 amino acids. The germline gives CDR1 ENHRY, CDR2 SYGVKD. The CDR3 DNA is TGTGCCATCAGTGCTGTACCGACACAAGAGACCCAGTACTTC. This translates into CAISAVPTQETQYF.

A few counts support this clonotype. The chain couples TRBV7-4 to TRBJ2-7; D is perhaps TRBD1 (7 bases). Germline values: CDR1 SGHVT, CDR2 SQSDAQ. The length of the CDR3 is 16 residues. The CDR3 loop reads CATPNEAGQTTYEQYF. DNA for the CDR3: TGTGCGACCCCTAATGAGGCGGGACAGACAACCTACGAGCAGTACTTC.

The CDR3 region has the DNA TGTGCCAGCAGTGTGAACCAGGGTATAGAGACCCAGTACTTC. Its protein is CASSVNQGIETQYF. The chain carries TRBV2 and TRBJ2-5; D perhaps matches TRBD1 (5 bases). CDR1 is SNHLY, CDR2 FYNNEI, per germline. CDR3 length: 14 amino acids. Between the trimmed V and J ends, which lost 4 bases and 4 bases, there was a span of 13 bases.

The chain has TRBV27 and TRBJ1-1; D ambiguous. The CDR3 spans 14 residues. CDR1 and CDR2 (germline): MNHEY, SMNVEV (reference sequence). The V gene lost 0 bases and the J gene lost 0 bases, with 5 bases spanning the gap. CDR3 DNA sequence: TGTGCCAGCAGTTTATCACGAGTGAACACTGAAGCTTTCTTT. Translated: CASSLSRVNTEAFF.